This T cell receptor (beta chain) was identified during a study of cytomegalovirus exposure and HLA in healthy donors. General study results and limits: Accounts indicate the classifier identified cytomegalovirus status with strong specificity and sensitivity.

PCR involved 60 Vbeta and 13 Jbeta primers. TCRdb's copy holds only in-frame clones and misses some; the assay was immunoSEQ multiplex PCR. The sample has roughly 51,000 clones. Germline V lookup: CDR1 SGHVS, CDR2 FQNEAQ. The CDR3 consists of 17 residues. V lost 3 bases and J lost 6; bases outside the gene matches: 10. With respect to this clone: What it recognizes is unknown.

Sequenced sample: PBMCs. The J gene is TRBJ2-1, the V gene TRBV7-8; 11 positions match TRBD2. This clonotype was obtained from a male donor in good health and CMV-seropositive. DNA for the CDR3: TGTGCCAGCAGCTTTCCGCCTAGCGGGGGGTCTGGCAATGAGCAGTTCTTC. Amino acid sequence: CASSFPPSGGSGNEQFF. Drawing the rest from reference TRBV7-8 and TRBJ2-1, the complete variable domain is GAGVSQSPRYKVAKRGQDVALRCDPISGHVSLFWYQQALGQGPEFLTYFQNEAQLDKSGLPSDRFFAERPEGSVSTLKIQRTQQEDSAVYLCASSFPPSGGSGNEQFFGPGTRLTVL.